This T cell receptor (beta chain) was identified in a study of blood T cell repertoires in COVID-19. Study in general: Both acute and convalescent COVID-19 samples were obtained from the United States, Italy and Spain. Nucleic acid was either cDNA or gDNA, and it came from T cells, B-cell-depleted T cells, or PBMCs.

Source study methods: Reference gene primers were amplified, and this amplification served to estimate nucleated cell counts. Some clones are missing from TCRdb's copy, which holds only in-frame ones; the method was immunoSEQ multiplex PCR. V and J calls and clone size are given by that table; D and trimming were obtained from the DNA. The table lists roughly 300,000 clones, about 89% of them singletons. This clone has just one count. Trimming stripped 4 bases from V and 4 bases from J, with 18 bases between. Looked up from germline, CDR1 is SGHKS and CDR2 is YYEKEE (reference sequence). This CDR3 spans 15 amino acids.

This TCR derives from a woman aged 40 to 50 who had recovered from COVID-19. What was sequenced was peripheral blood. The chain recombines TRBV5-5 with TRBJ2-7; D possibly corresponds to TRBD1 (6 bases). The CDR3 loop is CASSRSYRVEYEQYF. CDR3 DNA: TGTGCCAGCAGCAGATCATACAGGGTAGAGTACGAGCAGTACTTC.